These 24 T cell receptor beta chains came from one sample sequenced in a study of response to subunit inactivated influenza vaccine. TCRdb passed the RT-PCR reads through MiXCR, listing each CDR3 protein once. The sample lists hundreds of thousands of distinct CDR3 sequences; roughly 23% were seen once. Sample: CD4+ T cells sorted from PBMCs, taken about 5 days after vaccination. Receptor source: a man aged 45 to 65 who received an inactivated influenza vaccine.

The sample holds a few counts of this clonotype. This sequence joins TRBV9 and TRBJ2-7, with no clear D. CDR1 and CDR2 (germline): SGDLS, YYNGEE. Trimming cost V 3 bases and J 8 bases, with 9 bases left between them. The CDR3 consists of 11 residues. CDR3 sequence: CASSAGVKQYF. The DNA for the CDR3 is TGTGCCAGCAGCGCTGGGGTAAAGCAGTACTTC. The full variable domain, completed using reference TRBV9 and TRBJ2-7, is DSGVTQTPKHLITATGQRVTLRCSPRSGDLSVYWYQQSLDQGLQFLIQYYNGEERAKGNILERFSAQQFPDLHSELNLSSLELGDSALYFCASSAGVKQYFGPGTRLTVT.

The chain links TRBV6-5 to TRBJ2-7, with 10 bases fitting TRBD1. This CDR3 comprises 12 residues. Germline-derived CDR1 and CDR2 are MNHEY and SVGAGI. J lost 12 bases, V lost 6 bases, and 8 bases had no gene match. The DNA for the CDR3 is TGTGCCAGCAGAGACAGGGGGCGAGTTCTGTACTTC. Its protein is CASRDRGRVLYF.

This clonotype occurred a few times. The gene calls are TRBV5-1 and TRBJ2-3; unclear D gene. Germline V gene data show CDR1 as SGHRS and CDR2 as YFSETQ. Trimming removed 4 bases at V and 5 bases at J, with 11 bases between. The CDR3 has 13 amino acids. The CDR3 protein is CASSRSVEDTQYF. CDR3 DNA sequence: TGCGCCAGCAGCCGGTCCGTCGAAGATACGCAGTATTTT.

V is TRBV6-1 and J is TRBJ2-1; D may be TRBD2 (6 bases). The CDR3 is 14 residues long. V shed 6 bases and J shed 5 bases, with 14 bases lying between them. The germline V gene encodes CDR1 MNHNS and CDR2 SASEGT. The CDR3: CASSQRLGDNEQFF. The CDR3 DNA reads TGTGCCAGCAGCCAACGACTAGGCGACAATGAGCAGTTCTTC.

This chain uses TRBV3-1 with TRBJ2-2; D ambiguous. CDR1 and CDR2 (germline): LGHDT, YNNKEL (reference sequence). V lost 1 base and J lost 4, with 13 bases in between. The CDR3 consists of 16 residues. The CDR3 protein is CASSQAQPSVTGELFF. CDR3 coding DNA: TGTGCCAGCAGCCAAGCCCAGCCCTCGGTCACCGGGGAGCTGTTTTTT.

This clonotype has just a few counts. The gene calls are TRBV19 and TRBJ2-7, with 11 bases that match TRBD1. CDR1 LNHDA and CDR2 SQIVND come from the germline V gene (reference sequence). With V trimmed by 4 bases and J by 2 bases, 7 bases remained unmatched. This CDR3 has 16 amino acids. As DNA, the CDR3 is TGTGCCAGTAGTAGTTCTCCGGGACAGGGGGCCTACGAGCAGTACTTC. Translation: CASSSSPGQGAYEQYF.

CDR3 loop: CASTGIRYTQYF. CDR3 bases: TGTGCCAGCACCGGGATTCGGTATACGCAGTATTTT. The chain carries TRBV28 and TRBJ2-3; TRBD2 might be the D (5 bases). The CDR3 loop spans 12 amino acids. Germline values: CDR1 MDHEN, CDR2 SYDVKM. V was clipped by 7 bases and J by 7 bases, with 12 bases between them.

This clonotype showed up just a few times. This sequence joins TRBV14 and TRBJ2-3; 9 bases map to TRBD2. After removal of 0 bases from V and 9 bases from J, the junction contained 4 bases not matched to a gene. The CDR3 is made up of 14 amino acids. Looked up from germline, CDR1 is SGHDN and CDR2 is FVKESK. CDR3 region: CASSQDLAGRTQYF. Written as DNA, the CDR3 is TGTGCCAGCAGCCAAGATCTAGCGGGACGCACGCAGTATTTT.

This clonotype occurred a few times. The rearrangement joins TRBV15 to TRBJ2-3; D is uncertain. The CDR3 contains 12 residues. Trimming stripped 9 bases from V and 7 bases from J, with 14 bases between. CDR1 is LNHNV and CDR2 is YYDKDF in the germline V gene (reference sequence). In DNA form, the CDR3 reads TGTGCCACAGCGACCCCCGGATATACGCAGTATTTT. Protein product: CATATPGYTQYF.

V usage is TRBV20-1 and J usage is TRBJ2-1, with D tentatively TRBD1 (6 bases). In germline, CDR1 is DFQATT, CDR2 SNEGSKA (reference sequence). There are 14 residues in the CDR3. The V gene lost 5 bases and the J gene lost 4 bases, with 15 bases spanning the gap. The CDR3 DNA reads TGCAGTGCTTCCCAGGACAGCGAATACAATGAGCAGTTCTTC. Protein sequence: CSASQDSEYNEQFF.

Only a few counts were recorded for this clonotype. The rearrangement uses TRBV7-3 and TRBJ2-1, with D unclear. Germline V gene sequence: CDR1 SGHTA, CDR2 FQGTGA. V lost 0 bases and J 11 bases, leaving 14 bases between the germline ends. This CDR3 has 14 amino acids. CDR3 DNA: TGTGCCAGCAGCTTAACGGGCCCAAGGGCTAAGCAGTTCTTC. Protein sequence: CASSLTGPRAKQFF.

The CDR3 region is CASSYSLAGYNEQFF. CDR3 sequence (DNA): TGTGCCAGCAGTTACTCCCTAGCGGGGTACAATGAGCAGTTCTTC. The chain has TRBV6-5 and TRBJ2-1, with 9 bases identical to TRBD2. V was pared by 0 bases and J by 4 bases, with 1 base of the junction left unmatched. This CDR3 spans 15 amino acids. Germline V gene lookup returns CDR1 MNHEY and CDR2 SVGAGI.

CDR3 loop: CASSAGQEAFF. The DNA of the CDR3 is TGTGCCAGCAGTGCGGGGCAGGAAGCTTTCTTT. The chain joins TRBV6-5 to TRBJ1-1; weak D call: TRBD1 (5 bases). Germline assignment: CDR1 MNHEY and CDR2 SVGAGI. V gave up 5 bases and J gave up 8 bases, with 9 bases separating them. CDR3 length: 11 amino acids.

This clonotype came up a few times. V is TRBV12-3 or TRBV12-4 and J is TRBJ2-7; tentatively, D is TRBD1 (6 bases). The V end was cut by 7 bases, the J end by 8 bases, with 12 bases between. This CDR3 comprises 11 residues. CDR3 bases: TGTGCCAGCAAACAGGGCTCTAAGCAGTACTTC. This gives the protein CASKQGSKQYF.

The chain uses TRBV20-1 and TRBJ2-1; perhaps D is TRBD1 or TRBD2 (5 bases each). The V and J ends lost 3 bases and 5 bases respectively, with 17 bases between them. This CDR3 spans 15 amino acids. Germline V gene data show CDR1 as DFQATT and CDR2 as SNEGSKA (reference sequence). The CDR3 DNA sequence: TGCAGTGCTAGGGGTCCGAGGGGCCTTCACAATGAGCAGTTCTTC. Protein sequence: CSARGPRGLHNEQFF.

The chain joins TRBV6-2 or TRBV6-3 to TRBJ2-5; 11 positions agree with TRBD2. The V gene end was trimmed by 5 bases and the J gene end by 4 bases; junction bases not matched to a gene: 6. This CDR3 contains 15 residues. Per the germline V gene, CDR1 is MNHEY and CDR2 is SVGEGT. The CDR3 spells CASSRLAGGRETQYF. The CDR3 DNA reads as TGTGCCAGCAGTCGGCTAGCGGGAGGTCGAGAGACCCAGTACTTC.

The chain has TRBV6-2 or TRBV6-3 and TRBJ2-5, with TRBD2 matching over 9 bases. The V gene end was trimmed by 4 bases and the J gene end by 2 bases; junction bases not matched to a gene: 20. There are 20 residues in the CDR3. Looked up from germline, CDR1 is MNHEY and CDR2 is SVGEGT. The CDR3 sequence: CASSFWTSEYPPGGQETQYF. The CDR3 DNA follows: TGTGCCAGCAGTTTTTGGACTAGCGAGTACCCTCCCGGGGGACAAGAGACCCAGTACTTC.

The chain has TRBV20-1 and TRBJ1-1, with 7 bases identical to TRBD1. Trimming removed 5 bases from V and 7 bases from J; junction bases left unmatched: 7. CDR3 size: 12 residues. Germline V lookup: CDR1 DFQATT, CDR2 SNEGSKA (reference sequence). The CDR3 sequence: CSARGQVLEAFF. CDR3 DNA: TGCAGTGCTCGTGGACAGGTCCTTGAAGCTTTCTTT.

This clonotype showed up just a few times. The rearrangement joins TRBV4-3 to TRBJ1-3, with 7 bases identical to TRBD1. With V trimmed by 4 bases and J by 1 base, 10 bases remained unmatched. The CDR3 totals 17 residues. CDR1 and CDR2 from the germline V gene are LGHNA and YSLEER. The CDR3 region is CASSPTTGRRSGNTIYF. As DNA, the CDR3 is TGCGCCAGCAGCCCGACGACAGGGAGAAGGTCTGGAAACACCATATATTTT.

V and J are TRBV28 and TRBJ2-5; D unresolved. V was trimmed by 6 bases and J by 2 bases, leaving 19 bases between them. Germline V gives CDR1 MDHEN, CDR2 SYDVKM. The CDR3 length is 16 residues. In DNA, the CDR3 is TGTGCCAGCAGGCAAAAGCCCTGGGCCAGTCAAGAGACCCAGTACTTC. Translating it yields CASRQKPWASQETQYF.

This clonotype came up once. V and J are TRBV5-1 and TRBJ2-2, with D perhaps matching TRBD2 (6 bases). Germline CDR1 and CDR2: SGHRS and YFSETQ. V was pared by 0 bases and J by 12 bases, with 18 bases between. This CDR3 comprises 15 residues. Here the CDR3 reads CASSLDGGSQPQLFF. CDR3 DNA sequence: TGCGCCAGCAGCTTGGATGGGGGGAGCCAACCACAGCTGTTTTTT.

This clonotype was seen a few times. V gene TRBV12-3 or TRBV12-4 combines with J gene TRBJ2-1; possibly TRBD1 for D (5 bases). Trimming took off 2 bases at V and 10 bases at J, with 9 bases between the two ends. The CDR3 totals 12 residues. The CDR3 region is CASSLLAGEQFF. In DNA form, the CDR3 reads TGTGCCAGCAGTTTACTCGCAGGGGAGCAGTTCTTC.

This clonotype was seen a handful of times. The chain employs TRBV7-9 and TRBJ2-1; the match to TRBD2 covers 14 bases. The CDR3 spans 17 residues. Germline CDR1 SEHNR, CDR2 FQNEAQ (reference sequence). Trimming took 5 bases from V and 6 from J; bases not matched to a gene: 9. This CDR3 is CASSPDRGTSGGNEQFF. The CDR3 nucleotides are TGTGCCAGCAGCCCCGATAGGGGGACTAGCGGGGGCAATGAGCAGTTCTTC.

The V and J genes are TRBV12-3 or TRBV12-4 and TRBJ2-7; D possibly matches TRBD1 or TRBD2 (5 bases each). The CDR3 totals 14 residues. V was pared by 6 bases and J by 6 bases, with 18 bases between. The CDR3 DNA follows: TGTGCCAGCAGCCCGGGACGTGCGGTTTCCGAGCAGTACTTC. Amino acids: CASSPGRAVSEQYF.